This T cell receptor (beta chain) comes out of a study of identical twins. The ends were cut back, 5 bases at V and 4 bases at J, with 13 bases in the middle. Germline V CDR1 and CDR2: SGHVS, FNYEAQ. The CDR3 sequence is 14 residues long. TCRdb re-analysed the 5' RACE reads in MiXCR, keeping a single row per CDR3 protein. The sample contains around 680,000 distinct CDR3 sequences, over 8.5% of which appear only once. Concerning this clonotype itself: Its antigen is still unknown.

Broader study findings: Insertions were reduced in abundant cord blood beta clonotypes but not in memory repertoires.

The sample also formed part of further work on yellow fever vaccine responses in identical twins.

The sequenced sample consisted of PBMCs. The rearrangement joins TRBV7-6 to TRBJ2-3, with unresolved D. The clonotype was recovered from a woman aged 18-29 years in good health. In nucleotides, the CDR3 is TGTGCCAGCAGCCCCCGTGTTGTTTCAGATACGCAGTATTTT. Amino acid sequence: CASSPRVVSDTQYF.